Detailed here is one T cell receptor (beta chain). The sample is drawn from a study of a mutant IDH1 vaccine in newly diagnosed glioma. Study-level background: Those enrolled had earlier been treated with radiotherapy, temozolomide, or both, mostly both.

Only in-frame clones appear in the TCRdb table, and some are missing; sequencing was by immunoSEQ multiplex PCR. The sample holds tens of thousands of clones; approximately 91% are singletons and the top ten take roughly 2.7%. The time point denotes: baseline, week 1 (first vaccination visit). Treatment defined: pre-vaccination baseline after standard-of-care therapy. This TCR was sampled from a man over 45 with glioma. The specimen was PBMCs, collected from a glioma patient treated with radiotherapy, temozolomide or both.

Written as DNA, the CDR3 is TGTGCCAGTAGTATAATAGGGGAGGTTCAGCCCCAGCATTTT. Protein product: CASSIIGEVQPQHF. The V and J genes are TRBV19 and TRBJ1-5; TRBD1 might be the D (5 bases). The CDR3 extends over 14 amino acids. Trimming removed 2 bases at V and 6 bases at J, with 11 bases between. The germline gives CDR1 LNHDA, CDR2 SQIVND (reference sequence). The entire variable domain, with the rest obtained from reference TRBV19 and TRBJ1-5, is as follows: DGGITQSPKYLFRKEGQNVTLSCEQNLNHDAMYWYRQDPGQGLRLIYYSQIVNDFQKGDIAEGYSVSREKKESFPLTVTSAQKNPTAFYLCASSIIGEVQPQHFGDGTRLSIL.